These T cell receptor beta chains were read from a single sample in a study of blood T cell repertoires in COVID-19. Repertoires were generated with immunoSEQ multiplex PCR, while TCRdb's copy carries only in-frame clones and drops some. The sample shows 100,000 to 150,000 clones, 85% of them seen only once. Sequencing input: peripheral blood. The receptors were sampled from a woman older than 75 with acute or convalescent COVID-19. The CDR3 runs from the conserved cysteine through the conserved F or W. A D gene is named only where the DNA matches it firmly. For some rows the clone size is stated as once, few or many, or as a class when expanded; others skip it.

clone size: NA
V gene: TRBV10-1
D gene: NA
J gene: TRBJ1-6
CDR3 DNA: TGCGCCAGCAGTGGAAAACCGGATTCACCCCTCCACTTT
CDR3 protein: CASSGKPDSPLHF

clone size: once
V gene: TRBV18
D gene: TRBD1
J gene: TRBJ2-2
CDR3 DNA: TGTGCCAGCTCACTCAGAGGTGGGACAGGGGACACCGGGGAGCTGTTTTTT
CDR3 protein: CASSLRGGTGDTGELFF

clone size: NA
V gene: TRBV6-4
D gene: NA
J gene: TRBJ1-2
CDR3 DNA: TGTGCCAGCAGTAGCAGGGACAGCTACACCTTC
CDR3 protein: CASSSRDSYTF

clone size: NA
V gene: TRBV7-9
D gene: NA
J gene: TRBJ1-5
CDR3 DNA: TGTGCCAGCAGCTCAGAACAGGGCCTACCTAATCAGCCCCAGCATTTT
CDR3 protein: CASSSEQGLPNQPQHF

clone size: NA
V gene: TRBV28
D gene: NA
J gene: TRBJ1-5
CDR3 DNA: TGTGCCAGCAGTTTACGGAGGACAGTGAATCAGCCCCAGCATTTT
CDR3 protein: CASSLRRTVNQPQHF

clone size: NA
V gene: TRBV4-2
D gene: NA
J gene: TRBJ1-1
CDR3 DNA: TGTGCCAGCAGCCAATGGGGGGGGGCCGCACACAACGGCGTAACTGAAGCTTTCTTT
CDR3 protein: CASSQWGGAAHNGVTEAFF

clone size: NA
V gene: TRBV4-2
D gene: TRBD2
J gene: TRBJ2-1
CDR3 DNA: TGTGCCAGCAGCCAAACCCTAGCGGGGCTGAATGAGCAGTTCTTC
CDR3 protein: CASSQTLAGLNEQFF

clone size: NA
V gene: TRBV2
D gene: NA
J gene: TRBJ1-2
CDR3 DNA: TGTGCCAGCAGTGAAGAACAGTTCTATGGCTACACCTTC
CDR3 protein: CASSEEQFYGYTF

clone size: NA
V gene: TRBV12-3/TRBV12-4
D gene: TRBD2
J gene: TRBJ2-3
CDR3 DNA: TGTGCCAGCAGGCGCGGGGGAACAGATACGCAGTATTTT
CDR3 protein: CASRRGGTDTQYF

clone size: NA
V gene: TRBV12-3/TRBV12-4
D gene: TRBD1
J gene: TRBJ1-2
CDR3 DNA: TGTGCCAGCAGTTTAGGACAGGGCGATGGCTACACCTTC
CDR3 protein: CASSLGQGDGYTF

clone size: few
V gene: TRBV7-9
D gene: NA
J gene: TRBJ1-1
CDR3 DNA: TGTGCCAGCAGCTTAGGAAGGAGAGATGAAGCTTTCTTT
CDR3 protein: CASSLGRRDEAFF

clone size: NA
V gene: TRBV5-1
D gene: TRBD1
J gene: TRBJ1-2
CDR3 DNA: TGCGCCAGCAGCTTGGCAGGGGGGATTTCCTATGGCTACACCTTC
CDR3 protein: CASSLAGGISYGYTF

clone size: NA
V gene: TRBV12-3/TRBV12-4
D gene: NA
J gene: TRBJ1-1
CDR3 DNA: TGTGCCAGTAAATACGGGGTTGCAGCTTTCTTT
CDR3 protein: CASKYGVAAFF

clone size: NA
V gene: TRBV18
D gene: NA
J gene: TRBJ1-3
CDR3 DNA: TGTGCCAGCTCAGAGGGTAGAACTGGAAACACCATATATTTT
CDR3 protein: CASSEGRTGNTIYF

clone size: once
V gene: TRBV5-8
D gene: NA
J gene: TRBJ1-2
CDR3 DNA: TGTGCCAGCAGCTCGGGGGGCTACTATGGCTACACCTTC
CDR3 protein: CASSSGGYYGYTF

clone size: NA
V gene: TRBV7-8
D gene: NA
J gene: TRBJ1-2
CDR3 DNA: TGTGCCAGCAGCCGGGGACAAGCTTATGGCTACACCTTC
CDR3 protein: CASSRGQAYGYTF

clone size: NA
V gene: TRBV19
D gene: NA
J gene: TRBJ1-1
CDR3 DNA: TGTGCCAGTAGTATCGTCAGGGTACGGACTGAAGCTTTCTTT
CDR3 protein: CASSIVRVRTEAFF

clone size: NA
V gene: TRBV28
D gene: NA
J gene: TRBJ1-2
CDR3 DNA: TGTGCCAGCAGGAATAGGGGACGGGGGGCCTATGGCTACACCTTC
CDR3 protein: CASRNRGRGAYGYTF

clone size: NA
V gene: TRBV3-1/TRBV3-2
D gene: TRBD1
J gene: TRBJ1-4
CDR3 DNA: TGTGCCAGCAGCCAAGATTTGGGACAGGGTAATGAAAAACTGTTTTTT
CDR3 protein: CASSQDLGQGNEKLFF

clone size: once
V gene: TRBV29-1
D gene: TRBD2
J gene: TRBJ2-1
CDR3 DNA: TGCAGCGTTGGGGGGGGCTACAATGAGCAGTTCTTC
CDR3 protein: CSVGGGYNEQFF

clone size: NA
V gene: TRBV7-2
D gene: NA
J gene: TRBJ1-1
CDR3 DNA: TGTGCCAGCAGCTTTAACAGGAACACTGAAGCTTTCTTT
CDR3 protein: CASSFNRNTEAFF

clone size: NA
V gene: TRBV28
D gene: NA
J gene: TRBJ1-5
CDR3 DNA: TGTGCCAGCAGTTGGGACACCCTGGGGAATCAGCCCCAGCATTTT
CDR3 protein: CASSWDTLGNQPQHF

clone size: few
V gene: TRBV6-5
D gene: NA
J gene: TRBJ1-2
CDR3 DNA: TGTGCCACCGCGGACAGCCCAGGCTATGGCTACACCTTC
CDR3 protein: CATADSPGYGYTF

clone size: NA
V gene: TRBV28
D gene: NA
J gene: TRBJ1-1
CDR3 DNA: TGTGCCAGCAGTACTACCATGAACACTGAAGCTTTCTTT
CDR3 protein: CASSTTMNTEAFF

clone size: NA
V gene: TRBV19
D gene: TRBD2
J gene: TRBJ2-3
CDR3 DNA: TGTGCCAGTAGTATTAGCGGGGGGACAGATACGCAGTATTTT
CDR3 protein: CASSISGGTDTQYF

clone size: once
V gene: TRBV5-5
D gene: NA
J gene: TRBJ1-4
CDR3 DNA: TGTGCCAGCAGCCCCCTCGGGGTAACTAATGAAAAACTGTTTTTT
CDR3 protein: CASSPLGVTNEKLFF

clone size: few
V gene: TRBV7-8
D gene: NA
J gene: TRBJ1-5
CDR3 DNA: TGTGCCAGCAGCTTATCGAGGAATCAGCCCCAGCATTTT
CDR3 protein: CASSLSRNQPQHF

clone size: NA
V gene: TRBV2
D gene: NA
J gene: TRBJ1-6
CDR3 DNA: TGTGCCAGCACGGTGGAACAGGCGTATTCACCCCTCCACTTT
CDR3 protein: CASTVEQAYSPLHF

clone size: once
V gene: TRBV9
D gene: TRBD1
J gene: TRBJ2-2
CDR3 DNA: TGTGCCAGCAGCACCCAAGGGGGCGGCGGTTCGAACACCGGGGAGCTGTTTTTT
CDR3 protein: CASSTQGGGGSNTGELFF

clone size: NA
V gene: TRBV4-2
D gene: NA
J gene: TRBJ2-6
CDR3 DNA: TGTGCCAGCAGCCAAGAGGAGGGGTCTGGGGCCAACGTCCTGACTTTC
CDR3 protein: CASSQEEGSGANVLTF

clone size: NA
V gene: TRBV6-5
D gene: TRBD1
J gene: TRBJ1-1
CDR3 DNA: TGTGCCAGCAGTTCACGGACAGGGGGGAATACTGAAGCTTTCTTT
CDR3 protein: CASSSRTGGNTEAFF

clone size: NA
V gene: TRBV27
D gene: TRBD1
J gene: TRBJ2-3
CDR3 DNA: TGTGCCAGCAGTTTCGCCGGGACAGGGCTTGGCACAGATACGCAGTATTTT
CDR3 protein: CASSFAGTGLGTDTQYF

clone size: NA
V gene: TRBV11-2
D gene: NA
J gene: TRBJ2-2
CDR3 DNA: TGTGCCAGCAGACCTGTAAGGGGAAACGGGGAGCTGTTTTTT
CDR3 protein: CASRPVRGNGELFF

clone size: once
V gene: TRBV5-1
D gene: NA
J gene: TRBJ1-1
CDR3 DNA: TGCGCCAGCAGCTCGAGAGAAACTGAAGCTTTCTTT
CDR3 protein: CASSSRETEAFF

clone size: NA
V gene: TRBV19
D gene: NA
J gene: TRBJ2-7
CDR3 DNA: TGTGCCAGTACCGACAGAACCTACGAGCAGTACTTC
CDR3 protein: CASTDRTYEQYF

clone size: NA
V gene: TRBV6-5
D gene: NA
J gene: TRBJ1-1
CDR3 DNA: TGTGCCAGCTCCCCGCGGGAGAACACTGAAGCTTTCTTT
CDR3 protein: CASSPRENTEAFF

clone size: NA
V gene: TRBV9
D gene: TRBD1
J gene: TRBJ1-2
CDR3 DNA: TGTGCCAGCAGCACACTACAGGGGTATGGCTACACCTTC
CDR3 protein: CASSTLQGYGYTF

clone size: NA
V gene: TRBV18
D gene: TRBD2
J gene: TRBJ2-1
CDR3 DNA: TGTGCCAGCTCAACCCCTACGGGACTAGCCGGGACCGGGCAGTTCTTC
CDR3 protein: CASSTPTGLAGTGQFF

clone size: NA
V gene: TRBV10-2
D gene: NA
J gene: TRBJ1-3
CDR3 DNA: TGCGCCAGCAGGGGCCCATCGACCTCTGGAAACACCATATATTTT
CDR3 protein: CASRGPSTSGNTIYF

clone size: NA
V gene: TRBV13
D gene: NA
J gene: TRBJ1-6
CDR3 DNA: TGTGCCAGCAGCTACGACAGGTTTCACCGTAATTCACCCCTCCACTTT
CDR3 protein: CASSYDRFHRNSPLHF

clone size: few
V gene: TRBV2
D gene: TRBD1
J gene: TRBJ1-1
CDR3 DNA: TGTGCCAGCGTTTTACTAGACAGGGGTTACACTGAAGCTTTCTTT
CDR3 protein: CASVLLDRGYTEAFF

clone size: NA
V gene: TRBV20-1
D gene: NA
J gene: TRBJ1-1
CDR3 DNA: TGCAGTGCTAGTAGGGGCCAGAACACTGAAGCTTTCTTT
CDR3 protein: CSASRGQNTEAFF

clone size: NA
V gene: TRBV25-1
D gene: NA
J gene: TRBJ1-1
CDR3 DNA: TGTGCCAGCAGTGATCCAGGCCTAGGGGACACTGAAGCTTTCTTT
CDR3 protein: CASSDPGLGDTEAFF

clone size: NA
V gene: TRBV6-6
D gene: NA
J gene: TRBJ1-2
CDR3 DNA: TGTGCCAGCAGTCCACAGGGTGATAGTGGCTACACCTTC
CDR3 protein: CASSPQGDSGYTF

clone size: NA
V gene: TRBV6-5
D gene: NA
J gene: TRBJ1-2
CDR3 DNA: TGTGCCAGCAGTTACCAATCAGGAACAACTAACTATGGCTACACCTTC
CDR3 protein: CASSYQSGTTNYGYTF

clone size: NA
V gene: TRBV2
D gene: TRBD1
J gene: TRBJ1-4
CDR3 DNA: TGTGCCAGCAGTCCTAACAGGGGGCGCGCGGCTAATGAAAAACTGTTTTTT
CDR3 protein: CASSPNRGRAANEKLFF

clone size: NA
V gene: TRBV3-1/TRBV3-2
D gene: NA
J gene: TRBJ1-2
CDR3 DNA: TGTGCCAGCAGCCAATTTGCGGGTATCTATGGCTACACCTTC
CDR3 protein: CASSQFAGIYGYTF

clone size: NA
V gene: TRBV4-3
D gene: NA
J gene: TRBJ1-2
CDR3 DNA: TGCGCCAGCAGCCAAGATGTAGGGGCATTTGTTTCCGGCTACACCTTC
CDR3 protein: CASSQDVGAFVSGYTF

clone size: NA
V gene: TRBV6-5
D gene: NA
J gene: TRBJ1-6
CDR3 DNA: TGTGCCAGCAGTTACACTGAATCACCCCTCCACTTT
CDR3 protein: CASSYTESPLHF

clone size: NA
V gene: TRBV5-1
D gene: TRBD1
J gene: TRBJ2-1
CDR3 DNA: TGCGCCAGCAAGGGGGCCAGTCCTAATGAGCAGTTCTTC
CDR3 protein: CASKGASPNEQFF

clone size: NA
V gene: TRBV7-2
D gene: TRBD1
J gene: TRBJ1-2
CDR3 DNA: TGTGCCAGCAGCTTAGGCCAAACAGGGGGTCATGGCTACACCTTC
CDR3 protein: CASSLGQTGGHGYTF

clone size: NA
V gene: TRBV27
D gene: TRBD1
J gene: TRBJ1-6
CDR3 DNA: TGTGCCAGCAGTTTTCGGATCGGCGGGACAGGGCATTCACCCCTCCACTTT
CDR3 protein: CASSFRIGGTGHSPLHF

clone size: NA
V gene: TRBV6-5
D gene: TRBD1
J gene: TRBJ2-3
CDR3 DNA: TGTGCCAGCAGACAGGGGCCTACTAGCACAGATACGCAGTATTTT
CDR3 protein: CASRQGPTSTDTQYF

clone size: NA
V gene: TRBV7-2
D gene: TRBD1
J gene: TRBJ1-3
CDR3 DNA: TGTGCCAGCGCCATTAATAGACAGGGAACTGGAAACACCATATATTTT
CDR3 protein: CASAINRQGTGNTIYF